This TCR beta chain was found in a study of blood T cell repertoires in COVID-19. Study in general: Researchers got acute and convalescent COVID-19 samples from the United States, Italy and Spain.

This CDR3 is 15 amino acids long. CDR1 and CDR2 from the germline V gene are SEHNR and FQNEAQ (reference sequence). Trimming left V 5 bases short and J 5 bases short, with 18 bases between. Assay used: immunoSEQ multiplex PCR; TCRdb lists only in-frame clones, some missing. The sample consists of 110,000 to 150,000 clones, 80% to 90% of them appearing once. This sequence was found in a woman aged 45-65 years with acute or convalescent COVID-19. The sample was peripheral blood. The chain joins TRBV7-9 to TRBJ1-2, with D possibly TRBD1 on 6 matching bases. The CDR3: CASSPSRQGIYGYTF. CDR3 nucleotides: TGTGCCAGCAGCCCATCTCGTCAGGGGATTTATGGCTACACCTTC.